What follows are 22 T cell receptor beta chains derived from one specimen sequenced in a study of CD8 T cells in Susac syndrome. An input of roughly 0.5 to 1 ug of RNA was subjected to reverse transcription using random hexamers. TCRdb called the immunoSEQ multiplex PCR reads again in MiXCR, with one record for every CDR3 protein. The table includes approximately 120,000 distinct CDR3 sequences, 90% to 96% detected once. Sequencing was done on a sample of CD4+ T cells from PBMCs. The receptors shown here come from a human donor in good health.

The chain recombines TRBV29-1 with TRBJ2-3; D is possibly TRBD1 or TRBD2 (5 bases each). This CDR3 is built from 14 residues. Germline CDR1 and CDR2: SQVTM and ANQGSEA. With 6 bases removed from V and 6 bases from J, the gap between germline ends came to 19 bases. The CDR3: CSVVPEGPSDTQYF. The DNA of the CDR3 is TGCAGCGTGGTACCTGAGGGACCTAGCGATACGCAGTATTTT.

The gene calls are TRBV6-2 or TRBV6-3 and TRBJ2-7; 10 nucleotides align to TRBD2. V lost 2 bases, J lost 4 bases, and 5 bases stayed unmatched. Germline CDR1 MNHEY, CDR2 SVGEGT. The CDR3 loop spans 15 amino acids. CDR3 amino acids: CASSYRGLATYEQYF. In DNA, the CDR3 is TGTGCCAGCAGTTACCGGGGACTAGCGACTTACGAGCAGTACTTC.

The rearrangement uses TRBV20-1 and TRBJ2-3, with a weak D call TRBD2 (6 bases). This CDR3 is built from 15 residues. Germline values: CDR1 DFQATT, CDR2 SNEGSKA (reference sequence). V lost 0 bases, J lost 6 bases, and 16 bases lay in between. CDR3 sequence (DNA): TGCAGTGCTAGAGATGGGGCGGGGCCCGGGGATACGCAGTATTTT. Its translation: CSARDGAGPGDTQYF.

The chain recombines TRBV30 with TRBJ1-1; no clear D. V was shortened by 2 bases and J by 5 bases, with 6 bases between the two germline ends. Germline-derived CDR1 and CDR2 are GTSNPN and SVGIG (reference sequence). The CDR3 totals 11 residues. The CDR3 here is CAWSTWTEAFF. CDR3 nucleotide sequence: TGTGCCTGGAGTACCTGGACTGAAGCTTTCTTT.

The V and J genes are TRBV6-6 and TRBJ2-5; D ambiguous. Germline CDR1 reads MNHNY; CDR2 reads SVGAGI (reference sequence). This CDR3 has 13 amino acids. V was shortened by 4 bases and J by 2 bases, with 8 bases between the two germline ends. The CDR3 sequence is CASSWGPQETQYF. The CDR3, as DNA: TGTGCCAGCAGTTGGGGTCCGCAAGAGACCCAGTACTTC.

This chain links TRBV20-1 with TRBJ1-6; tentative D call: TRBD1 (5 bases). V was trimmed by 0 bases and J by 5 bases, leaving 14 bases between them. This CDR3 region has 16 residues. The germline V gene has CDR1 DFQATT and CDR2 SNEGSKA (reference sequence). CDR3 nucleotide sequence: TGCAGTGCTAGAGATTTCATTCAGGGTGATAATTCACCCCTCCACTTT. Its translation: CSARDFIQGDNSPLHF.

As DNA, the CDR3 is TGTGCCAGCTCACCACCCGCTAGCGGGAGGGCTGACGAGCAGTACTTC. Its protein product is CASSPPASGRADEQYF. The rearrangement joins TRBV18 to TRBJ2-7; 12 positions agree with TRBD2. Germline V gene data show CDR1 as KGHSH and CDR2 as LQKENI. The CDR3 is made up of 16 amino acids. With V trimmed by 0 bases and J by 5 bases, 5 bases remained unmatched.

V and J are TRBV25-1 and TRBJ2-1; 9 bases match TRBD2. Germline V gene data show CDR1 as MGHDK and CDR2 as SYGVNS. V trimming: 6 bases; J trimming: 6 bases; junction bases outside the gene matches: 21. The CDR3 loop spans 19 amino acids. CDR3 nucleotides: TGTGCCAGCAGCCCTTTCACCCTCGGGACTAGCTCATCAATCAATGAGCAGTTCTTC. Protein product: CASSPFTLGTSSSINEQFF.

The V gene is TRBV7-9, the J gene TRBJ2-3; no definite D call. Between the trimmed V and J ends, which lost 2 bases and 0 bases, there was a span of 9 bases. The length of the CDR3 is 15 residues. The V gene's germline CDR1 is SEHNR and CDR2 FQNEAQ (reference sequence). The chain's CDR3 is CASSLNSGSTDTQYF. CDR3 sequence (DNA): TGTGCCAGCAGCTTAAATTCGGGCAGCACAGATACGCAGTATTTT.

The chain couples TRBV19 to TRBJ2-7; the match to TRBD1 covers 7 bases. The CDR3 spans 14 residues. The J segment lost 6 bases and the V segment lost 6 bases, leaving 11 bases of the junction unmatched. Germline CDR1 is LNHDA and CDR2 is SQIVND (reference sequence). This chain's CDR3 is CASRGPGGTLEQYF. In DNA, the CDR3 is TGTGCCAGTAGAGGTCCAGGGGGAACTCTCGAGCAGTACTTC.

The chain links TRBV4-1 to TRBJ2-4; 8 nucleotides agree with TRBD2. V shed 3 bases, J shed 4 bases, and the junction held 17 bases outside the gene matches. The CDR3 has 19 amino acids. Per germline, CDR1 MGHRA and CDR2 YSYEKL. CDR3 bases: TGCGCCAGCAGCCAGGAACCCGACGGCGCGGGAGGATCTAAAAACATTCAGTACTTC. Its translation is CASSQEPDGAGGSKNIQYF.

This clonotype was observed once. This chain links TRBV29-1 with TRBJ2-1; TRBD1 matches at 7 bases. V dropped 7 bases and J dropped 0; count of bases not matched to a gene: 9. The CDR3 totals 15 residues. Per germline, CDR1 SQVTM and CDR2 ANQGSEA. The CDR3 sequence: CSGRTDRSSYNEQFF. DNA of the CDR3: TGCAGCGGTAGAACGGACAGGAGCTCCTACAATGAGCAGTTCTTC.

The CDR3 here is CASTGTGGVKGIQYF. In nucleotides, the CDR3 is TGTGCCAGCACCGGGACAGGGGGCGTGAAAGGCATTCAGTACTTC. The rearrangement joins TRBV27 to TRBJ2-4, with TRBD1 identical over 12 bases. Germline V gene data show CDR1 as MNHEY and CDR2 as SMNVEV (reference sequence). V trimming: 7 bases; J trimming: 9 bases; junction bases outside the gene matches: 10. The CDR3 covers 15 residues.

This rearrangement joins TRBV19 to TRBJ1-1; TRBD1 agrees at 8 bases. The CDR3 has 15 residues. The V and J ends lost 7 bases and 6 bases, in that order; junction bases with no gene match: 13. Germline CDR1 is LNHDA and CDR2 is SQIVND (reference sequence). The CDR3 region has the DNA TGTGCCAGTACTGACCTAGCCAGGGGGCCAGCTGAAGCTTTCTTT. Amino acids: CASTDLARGPAEAFF.

V usage is TRBV20-1 and J usage is TRBJ1-1; D is perhaps TRBD1 (5 bases). The CDR3 covers 14 residues. The germline V gene has CDR1 DFQATT and CDR2 SNEGSKA (reference sequence). Trimming removed 6 bases from V and 5 bases from J, with 19 bases in between. The CDR3 loop reads CSAPLGTERTEAFF. CDR3 DNA sequence: TGCAGTGCCCCTCTCGGGACCGAGAGAACTGAAGCTTTCTTT.

The chain has TRBV9 and TRBJ2-7; possibly TRBD1 for D (5 bases). V lost 0 bases to trimming and J lost 2 bases, with 9 bases between them. The germline V gene has CDR1 SGDLS and CDR2 YYNGEE. This CDR3 comprises 14 residues. The CDR3 DNA reads TGTGCCAGCAGCGTAGTGGCAGGGACCTACGAGCAGTACTTC. This translates into CASSVVAGTYEQYF.

The chain's CDR3 is CASSPNRGIFLEQYF. In DNA, the CDR3 is TGTGCCAGCAGTCCCAACAGGGGAATTTTCCTCGAGCAGTACTTC. The V and J genes are TRBV14 and TRBJ2-7; TRBD1 matches 7 bases. This CDR3 spans 15 amino acids. The junction had 14 bases not matched to a gene; V was cut back by 6 bases and J by 6 bases. Per germline, CDR1 SGHDN and CDR2 FVKESK.

CDR3 in amino acids: CASSLTRQYQETQYF. CDR3 nucleotide sequence: TGTGCCAGCAGTCTCACCCGACAGTACCAAGAGACCCAGTACTTC. The V gene is TRBV12-3 or TRBV12-4, the J gene TRBJ2-5; a weak D match, TRBD1 (5 bases). The CDR3 length is 15 residues. V lost 5 bases and J lost 0, with 13 bases in between.

This clonotype was counted a few times. The rearrangement joins TRBV29-1 to TRBJ1-3, with no clear D. In germline, CDR1 is SQVTM, CDR2 ANQGSEA. This CDR3 spans 11 amino acids. Trimming shortened V by 3 bases and J by 4 bases, and 4 bases separated the two germline ends. CDR3 sequence: CSVEKGNTIYF. CDR3 nucleotides: TGCAGCGTTGAGAAGGGAAACACCATATATTTT.

This clonotype was found once. The DNA for the CDR3 is TGTGCCTGGACCCAGAGGGGACATCTGGGGTATGGCTACACCTTC. Translating it yields CAWTQRGHLGYGYTF. The chain has TRBV30 and TRBJ1-2; TRBD1 is a possible D gene (6 bases). The CDR3 sequence is 15 residues long. Germline lookup yields CDR1 GTSNPN and CDR2 SVGIG (reference sequence). V gave up 4 bases and J gave up 5 bases, with 20 bases separating them.

A single count supports this clonotype. This chain uses TRBV7-2 with TRBJ1-2, with unresolved D. The CDR3 spans 14 residues. The germline V gene encodes CDR1 SGHTA and CDR2 FQGNSA. V shed 0 bases and J shed 4 bases, with 9 bases lying between them. CDR3: CASSLALPAYGYTF. For the CDR3, the DNA is TGTGCCAGCAGCTTAGCCTTGCCAGCCTATGGCTACACCTTC.

The chain couples TRBV7-2 to TRBJ2-7; TRBD2 matches 7 bases. Per germline, CDR1 SGHTA and CDR2 FQGNSA. J gave up 5 bases and V 4 bases, and 5 bases lay outside the gene matches. The CDR3 covers 13 residues. The CDR3 region has the DNA TGTGCCAGCAGCTCTGGGACTACTAACGAGCAGTACTTC. Protein: CASSSGTTNEQYF.